This T cell receptor beta chain stems from a study of blood T cell repertoires in COVID-19. The length of the CDR3 is 13 residues. Looked up from germline, CDR1 is KGHSH and CDR2 is LQKENI. V shed 5 bases and J shed 2 bases, with 9 bases lying between them. The protocol was immunoSEQ multiplex PCR, while the TCRdb copy is restricted to in-frame clones and leaves out a portion. This sample has roughly 230,000 clones, with approximately 80% found just once. This clone has a handful of counts. V gene TRBV18 combines with J gene TRBJ1-1; D may be TRBD1 (5 bases). This TCR derives from a woman aged 60-75 years who had recovered from COVID-19. The sequencing sample was made of PBMCs or T cells enriched from blood (not recorded which). For the CDR3, the DNA is TGTGCCAGCTCAACCGACAGTAACACTGAAGCTTTCTTT. It translates to CASSTDSNTEAFF.